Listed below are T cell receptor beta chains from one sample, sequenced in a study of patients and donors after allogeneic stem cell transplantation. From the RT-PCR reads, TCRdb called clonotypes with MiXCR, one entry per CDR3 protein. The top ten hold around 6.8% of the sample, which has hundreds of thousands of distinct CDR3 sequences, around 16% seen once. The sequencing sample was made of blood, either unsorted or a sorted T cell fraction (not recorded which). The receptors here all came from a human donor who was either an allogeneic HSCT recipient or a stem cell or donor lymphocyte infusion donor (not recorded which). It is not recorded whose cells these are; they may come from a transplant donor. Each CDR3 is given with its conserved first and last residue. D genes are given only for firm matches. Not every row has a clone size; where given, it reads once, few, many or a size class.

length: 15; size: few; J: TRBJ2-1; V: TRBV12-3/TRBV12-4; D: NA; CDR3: CASNQRRSSYNEQFF; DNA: TGTGCCAGCAACCAAAGGAGGAGCTCCTACAATGAGCAGTTCTTC
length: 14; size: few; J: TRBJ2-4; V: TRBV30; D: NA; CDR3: CAWSEGRGFDIQYF; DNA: TGTGCCTGGAGTGAGGGCAGGGGATTTGACATTCAGTACTTC
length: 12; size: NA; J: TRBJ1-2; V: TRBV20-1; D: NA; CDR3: CSAADRYYGYTF; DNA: TGCAGTGCAGCCGACAGGTACTATGGCTACACCTTC
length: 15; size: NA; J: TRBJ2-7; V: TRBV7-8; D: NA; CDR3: CASSSDRGKVDEQYF; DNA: TGTGCCAGCAGCTCCGATAGGGGGAAGGTCGACGAGCAGTACTTC
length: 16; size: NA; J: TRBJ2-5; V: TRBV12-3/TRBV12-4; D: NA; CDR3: CASTVSALPIQETQYF; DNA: TGTGCCAGCACCGTCTCAGCCCTCCCAATCCAAGAGACCCAGTACTTC
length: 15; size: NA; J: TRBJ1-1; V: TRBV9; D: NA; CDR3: CASSDFRGPGTEAFF; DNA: TGTGCCAGCAGCGATTTTAGGGGTCCCGGGACTGAAGCTTTCTTT
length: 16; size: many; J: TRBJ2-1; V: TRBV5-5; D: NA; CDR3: CASSPERVWTDNEQFF; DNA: TGTGCCAGCAGCCCAGAGAGGGTGTGGACAGACAATGAGCAGTTCTTC
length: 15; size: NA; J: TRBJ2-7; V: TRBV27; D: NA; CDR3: CASSLLPSSSYEQYF; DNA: TGTGCCAGCAGTTTACTTCCATCTAGCTCCTACGAGCAGTACTTC
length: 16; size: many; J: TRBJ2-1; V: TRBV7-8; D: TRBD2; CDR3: CASSLTRLADRNEQFF; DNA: TGTGCCAGCAGCTTAACGAGGCTAGCGGATCGAAATGAGCAGTTCTTC
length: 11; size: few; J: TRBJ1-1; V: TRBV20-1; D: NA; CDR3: CSAGLGTEAFF; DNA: TGCAGTGCAGGGTTGGGTACTGAAGCTTTCTTT
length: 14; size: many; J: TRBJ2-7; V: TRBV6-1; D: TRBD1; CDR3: CASRPGDRTYEQYF; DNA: TGTGCCAGCAGACCAGGGGACAGAACCTACGAGCAGTACTTC
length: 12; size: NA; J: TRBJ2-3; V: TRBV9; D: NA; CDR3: CASSVEANPQYF; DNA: TGTGCCAGCAGCGTAGAGGCGAATCCGCAGTATTTT
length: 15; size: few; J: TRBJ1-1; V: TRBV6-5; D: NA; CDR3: CASSYSRGGGTEAFF; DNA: TGTGCCAGCAGTTACTCTCGGGGTGGAGGCACTGAAGCTTTCTTT
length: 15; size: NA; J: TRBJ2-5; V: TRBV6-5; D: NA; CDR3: CASSYGAGWGETQYF; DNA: TGTGCCAGCAGTTACGGGGCAGGATGGGGAGAGACCCAGTACTTC
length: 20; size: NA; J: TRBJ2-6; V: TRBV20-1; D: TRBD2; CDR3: CSARKLGTSRISSGANVLTF; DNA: TGCAGTGCTAGAAAGTTGGGGACTAGCAGGATTTCCTCTGGGGCCAACGTCCTGACTTTC
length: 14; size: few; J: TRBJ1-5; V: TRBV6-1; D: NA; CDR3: CASSADRRNQPQHF; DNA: TGTGCCAGCAGTGCCGACAGGCGCAATCAGCCCCAGCATTTT
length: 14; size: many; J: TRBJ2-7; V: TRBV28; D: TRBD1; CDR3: CASSGDRKVDEQYF; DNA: TGTGCCAGCAGTGGGGACAGGAAAGTGGACGAGCAGTACTTC
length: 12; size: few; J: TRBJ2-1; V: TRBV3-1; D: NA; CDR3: CASSDLYNEQFF; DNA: TGTGCCAGCTCCGACCTGTACAATGAGCAGTTCTTC
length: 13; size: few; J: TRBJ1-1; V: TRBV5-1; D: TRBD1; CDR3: CASSLDAGGEAFF; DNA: TGCGCCAGCAGCTTGGACGCAGGGGGTGAAGCTTTCTTT
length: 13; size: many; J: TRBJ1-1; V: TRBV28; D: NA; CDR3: CASSFGVGGQAFF; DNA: TGTGCCAGCAGTTTCGGGGTGGGCGGCCAAGCTTTCTTT
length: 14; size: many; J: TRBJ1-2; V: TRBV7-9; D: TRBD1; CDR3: CASSSRDRGYGYTF; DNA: TGTGCCAGCAGCTCTCGGGACAGGGGCTATGGCTACACCTTC
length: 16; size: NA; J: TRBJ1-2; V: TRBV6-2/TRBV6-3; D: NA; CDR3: CASSYPRPREYYGYTF; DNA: TGTGCCAGCAGTTACCCCCGACCCAGGGAATACTATGGCTACACCTTC
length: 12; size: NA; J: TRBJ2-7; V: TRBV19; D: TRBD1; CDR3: CASSNRGREQYF; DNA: TGTGCCAGTAGCAACAGGGGGCGCGAGCAGTACTTC
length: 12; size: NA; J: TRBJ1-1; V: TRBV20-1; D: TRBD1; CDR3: CSALYRQGRAFF; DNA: TGCAGTGCTCTCTACCGACAGGGAAGAGCTTTCTTT
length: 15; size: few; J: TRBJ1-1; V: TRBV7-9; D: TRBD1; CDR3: CASSWTGGPYTEAFF; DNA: TGTGCCAGCAGCTGGACAGGGGGTCCCTACACTGAAGCTTTCTTT
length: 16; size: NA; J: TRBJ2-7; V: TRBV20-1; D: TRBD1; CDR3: CSARDPTGGSSYEQYF; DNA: TGCAGTGCTAGAGATCCGACAGGGGGTTCCTCCTACGAGCAGTACTTC
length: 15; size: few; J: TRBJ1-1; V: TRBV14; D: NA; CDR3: CASSQVVGKNTEAFF; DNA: TGTGCCAGCAGCCAAGTCGTGGGGAAGAACACTGAAGCTTTCTTT
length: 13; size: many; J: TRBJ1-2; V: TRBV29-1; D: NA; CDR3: CSVEEGFNYGYTF; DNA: TGCAGCGTTGAAGAGGGTTTTAACTATGGCTACACCTTC
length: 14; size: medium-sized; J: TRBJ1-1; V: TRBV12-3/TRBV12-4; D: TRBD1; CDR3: CASSLVQGIGEAFF; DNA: TGTGCCAGCAGTTTGGTACAGGGGATTGGTGAAGCTTTCTTT
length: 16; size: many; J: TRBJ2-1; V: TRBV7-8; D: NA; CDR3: CASSSPLAELYNEQFF; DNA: TGTGCCAGCAGCTCACCACTAGCAGAGCTTTACAATGAGCAGTTCTTC
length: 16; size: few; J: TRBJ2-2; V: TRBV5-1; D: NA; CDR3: CASSFGRTMNTGELFF; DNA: TGCGCCAGCAGCTTCGGCCGGACAATGAACACCGGGGAGCTGTTTTTT
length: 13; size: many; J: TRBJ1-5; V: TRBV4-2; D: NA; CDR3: CASSQQGPQPQHF; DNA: TGTGCCAGCAGCCAACAGGGTCCTCAGCCCCAGCATTTT
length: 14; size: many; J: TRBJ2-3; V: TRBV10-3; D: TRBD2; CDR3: CAIGTSGNTDTQYF; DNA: TGTGCCATAGGGACTAGCGGAAACACAGATACGCAGTATTTT
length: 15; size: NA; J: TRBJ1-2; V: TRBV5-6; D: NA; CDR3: CASSFGAGSNYGYTF; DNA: TGTGCCAGCAGCTTCGGGGCAGGGTCGAACTATGGCTACACCTTC
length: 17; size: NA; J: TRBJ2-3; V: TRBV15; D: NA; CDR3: CATSSFPGATSTDTQYF; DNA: TGTGCCACCAGCAGTTTCCCCGGGGCTACAAGCACAGATACGCAGTATTTT
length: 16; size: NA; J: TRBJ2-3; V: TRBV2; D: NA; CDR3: CASSYLRGGRTDTQYF; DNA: TGTGCCAGCAGCTACCTTCGAGGGGGGCGCACAGATACGCAGTATTTT
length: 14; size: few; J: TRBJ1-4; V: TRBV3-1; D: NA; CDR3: CASSQGVGAEKLFF; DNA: TGTGCCAGCAGCCAAGGGGTAGGCGCCGAAAAACTGTTTTTT
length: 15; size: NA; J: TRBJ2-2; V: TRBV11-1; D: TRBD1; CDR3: CASSSRTGATGELFF; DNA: TGTGCCAGCAGCTCCCGGACAGGGGCCACCGGGGAGCTGTTTTTT
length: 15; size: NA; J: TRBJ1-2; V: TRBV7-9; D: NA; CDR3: CASSNGPMSSQGYTF; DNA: TGTGCCAGCAGCAATGGGCCCATGAGCAGTCAGGGCTACACCTTC
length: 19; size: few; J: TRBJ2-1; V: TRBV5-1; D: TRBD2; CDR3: CASSSPSGSAPYSYNEQFF; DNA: TGCGCCAGCAGCTCACCTAGCGGGAGTGCTCCCTACTCCTACAATGAGCAGTTCTTC
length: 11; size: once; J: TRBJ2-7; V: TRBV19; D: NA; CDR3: CASSKQTKQYF; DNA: TGTGCCAGTAGTAAACAGACTAAGCAGTACTTC
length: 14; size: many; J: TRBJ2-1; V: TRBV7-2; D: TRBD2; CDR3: CASSLLAGGGEQFF; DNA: TGTGCCAGCAGCTTACTAGCGGGGGGGGGTGAGCAGTTCTTC
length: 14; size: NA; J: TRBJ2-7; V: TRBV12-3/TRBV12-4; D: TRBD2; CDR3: CASRPLAGHNEQYF; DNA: TGTGCCAGCAGGCCACTAGCGGGACACAACGAGCAGTACTTC
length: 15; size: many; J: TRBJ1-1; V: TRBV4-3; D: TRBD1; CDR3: CASSQDDRGLTEAFF; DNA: TGCGCCAGCAGCCAGGACGACAGGGGGCTCACTGAAGCTTTCTTT
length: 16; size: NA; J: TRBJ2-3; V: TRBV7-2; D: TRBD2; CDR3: CASSPRTSRFTDTQYF; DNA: TGTGCCAGCAGCCCTAGGACTAGCCGGTTCACAGATACGCAGTATTTT
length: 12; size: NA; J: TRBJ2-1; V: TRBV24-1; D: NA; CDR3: CATGGWYNEQFF; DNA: TGTGCCACGGGGGGATGGTACAATGAGCAGTTCTTC
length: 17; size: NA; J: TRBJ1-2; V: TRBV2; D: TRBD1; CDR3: CASSEGPGQGSNYGYTF; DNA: TGTGCCAGCAGTGAAGGCCCCGGACAGGGGAGCAACTATGGCTACACCTTC
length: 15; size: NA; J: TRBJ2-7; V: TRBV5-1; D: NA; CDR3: CASSSRQKYSYEQYF; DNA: TGCGCCAGCAGCTCTAGACAGAAATATTCCTACGAGCAGTACTTC
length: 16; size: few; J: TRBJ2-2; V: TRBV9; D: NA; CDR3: CASSVVPAKNTGELFF; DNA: TGTGCCAGCAGCGTAGTTCCAGCGAAGAACACCGGGGAGCTGTTTTTT
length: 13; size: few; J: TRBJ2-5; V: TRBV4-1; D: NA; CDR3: CASSQVVPETQYF; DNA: TGCGCCAGCAGCCAAGTGGTCCCAGAGACCCAGTACTTC
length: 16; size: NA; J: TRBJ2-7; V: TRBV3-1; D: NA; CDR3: CASSQEISGLSYEQYF; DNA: TGTGCCAGCAGCCAAGAGATCAGCGGGTTGTCTTACGAGCAGTACTTC
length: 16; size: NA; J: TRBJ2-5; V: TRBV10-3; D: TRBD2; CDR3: CAISETLAGVLETQYF; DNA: TGTGCCATCAGTGAGACCTTAGCGGGAGTACTAGAGACCCAGTACTTC
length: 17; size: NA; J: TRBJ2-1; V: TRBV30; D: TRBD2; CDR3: CAWSVPLGRTSVNEQFF; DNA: TGTGCCTGGAGCGTACCCCTAGGTCGGACTAGCGTCAATGAGCAGTTCTTC
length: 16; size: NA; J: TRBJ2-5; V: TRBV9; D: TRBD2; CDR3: CASSVESGGDQETQYF; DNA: TGTGCCAGCAGCGTAGAGAGCGGGGGGGACCAAGAGACCCAGTACTTC